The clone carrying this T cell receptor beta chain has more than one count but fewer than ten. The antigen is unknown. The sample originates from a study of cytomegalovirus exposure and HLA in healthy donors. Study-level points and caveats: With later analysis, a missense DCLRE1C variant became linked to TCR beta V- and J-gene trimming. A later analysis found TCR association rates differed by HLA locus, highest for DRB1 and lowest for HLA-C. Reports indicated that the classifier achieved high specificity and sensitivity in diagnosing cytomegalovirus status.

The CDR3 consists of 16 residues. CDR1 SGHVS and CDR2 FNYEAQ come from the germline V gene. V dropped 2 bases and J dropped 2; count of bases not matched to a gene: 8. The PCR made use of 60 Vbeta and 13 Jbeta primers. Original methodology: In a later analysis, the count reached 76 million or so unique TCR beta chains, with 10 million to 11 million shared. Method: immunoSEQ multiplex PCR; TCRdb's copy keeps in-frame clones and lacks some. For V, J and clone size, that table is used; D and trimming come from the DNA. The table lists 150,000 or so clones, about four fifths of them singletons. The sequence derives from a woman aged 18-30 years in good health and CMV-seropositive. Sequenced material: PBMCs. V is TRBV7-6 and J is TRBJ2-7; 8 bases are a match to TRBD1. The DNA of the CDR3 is TGTGCCAGCAGCTTAAGCAGGGGGCCTATTCCCTACGAGCAGTACTTC. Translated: CASSLSRGPIPYEQYF.